This T cell receptor beta chain was captured in a study of long-term antiretroviral therapy in people with HIV. Overall study findings and caveats: Gathering of blood took place between about 2003 and 2017, possibly under older ART regimens. Every time point showed a repertoire led by clones expanded before ART.

Survey-level resolution applied to immunoSEQ assay v3.0. Clones were read by immunoSEQ multiplex PCR, and TCRdb kept only the in-frame ones, dropping some. The repertoire holds 25,000 to 35,000 clones, just under 80% seen once, with approximately 8.5% in the top ten. In regard to this clone: The antigen is undetermined.

Per germline, CDR1 MNHEY and CDR2 SVGAGI. There are 11 residues in the CDR3. The germline V and J ends were trimmed by 7 bases and 6 bases, with 10 bases remaining between them. This specimen was unsorted PBMCs, taken 1.5 years before starting antiretroviral therapy. The origin of this receptor is a man between 18 and 29 years old with HIV. J is TRBJ2-7 and V is TRBV6-5, with D uncertain. In DNA, the CDR3 is TGTGCCAGCACCTTAGGGTCCGAGCAGTACTTC. Amino acid sequence: CASTLGSEQYF.